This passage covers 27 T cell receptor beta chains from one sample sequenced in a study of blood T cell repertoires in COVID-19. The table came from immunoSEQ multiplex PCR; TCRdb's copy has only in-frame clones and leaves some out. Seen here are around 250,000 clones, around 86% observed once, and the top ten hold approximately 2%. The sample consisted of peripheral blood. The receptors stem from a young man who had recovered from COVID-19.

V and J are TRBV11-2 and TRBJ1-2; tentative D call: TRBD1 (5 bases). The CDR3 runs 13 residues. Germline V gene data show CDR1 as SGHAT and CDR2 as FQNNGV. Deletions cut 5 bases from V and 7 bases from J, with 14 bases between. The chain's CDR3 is CASSATQGGGYTF. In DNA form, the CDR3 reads TGTGCCAGCAGCGCGACTCAGGGAGGTGGCTACACCTTC.

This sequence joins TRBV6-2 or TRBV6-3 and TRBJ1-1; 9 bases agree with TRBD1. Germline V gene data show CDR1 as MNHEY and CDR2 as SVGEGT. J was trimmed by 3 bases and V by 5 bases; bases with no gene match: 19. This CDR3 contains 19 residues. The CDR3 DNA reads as TGTGCCAGCAGTAGATCGAGGGCCCGGGACAGGGATATGGACACTGAAGCTTTCTTT. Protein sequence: CASSRSRARDRDMDTEAFF.

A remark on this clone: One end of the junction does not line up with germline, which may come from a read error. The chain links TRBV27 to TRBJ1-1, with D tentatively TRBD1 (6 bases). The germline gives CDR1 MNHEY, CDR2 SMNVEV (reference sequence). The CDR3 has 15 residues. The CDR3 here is CANSLFRGANTEAFF. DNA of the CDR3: TGTGCCAACAGTTTATTCAGGGGCGCGAATACTGAAGCCTTCTTT.

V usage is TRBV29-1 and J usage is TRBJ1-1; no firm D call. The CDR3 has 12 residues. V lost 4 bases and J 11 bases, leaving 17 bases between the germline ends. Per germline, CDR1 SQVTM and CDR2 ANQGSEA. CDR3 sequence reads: CSVGLREGSAFF. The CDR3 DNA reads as TGCAGCGTTGGATTAAGGGAGGGTTCGGCTTTCTTT.

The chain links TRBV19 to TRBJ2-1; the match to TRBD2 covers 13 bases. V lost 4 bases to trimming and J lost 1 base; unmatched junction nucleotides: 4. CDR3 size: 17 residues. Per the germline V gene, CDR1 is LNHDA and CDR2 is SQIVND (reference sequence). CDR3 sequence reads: CASSRTSGGSSYNEQFF. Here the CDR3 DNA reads TGTGCCAGTAGTAGGACTAGCGGGGGCTCGTCCTACAATGAGCAGTTCTTC. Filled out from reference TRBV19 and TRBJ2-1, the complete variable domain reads DGGITQSPKYLFRKEGQNVTLSCEQNLNHDAMYWYRQDPGQGLRLIYYSQIVNDFQKGDIAEGYSVSREKKESFPLTVTSAQKNPTAFYLCASSRTSGGSSYNEQFFGPGTRLTVL.

DNA of the CDR3: TGTGCCTGGACAGGGGAAGTTAGAGCTTTCTTT. Its protein product is CAWTGEVRAFF. This chain joins TRBV30 and TRBJ1-1, with a tentative D call TRBD1 (6 bases). The germline V gene encodes CDR1 GTSNPN and CDR2 SVGIG (reference sequence). Trimming removed 4 bases at V and 10 bases at J, with 13 bases between. The CDR3 consists of 11 residues.

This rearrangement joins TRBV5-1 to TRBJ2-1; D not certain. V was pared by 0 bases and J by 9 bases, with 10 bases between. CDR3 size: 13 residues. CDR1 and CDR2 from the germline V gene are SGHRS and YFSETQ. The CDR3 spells CASSLEARIEQFF. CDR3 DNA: TGCGCCAGCAGCTTGGAAGCCAGGATTGAGCAGTTCTTC.

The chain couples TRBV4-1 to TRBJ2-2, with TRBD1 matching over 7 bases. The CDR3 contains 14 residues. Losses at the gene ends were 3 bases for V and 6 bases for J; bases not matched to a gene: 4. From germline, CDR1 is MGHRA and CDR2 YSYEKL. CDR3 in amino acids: CASSQTGIAGELFF. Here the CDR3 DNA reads TGCGCCAGCAGCCAGACAGGGATCGCCGGGGAGCTGTTTTTT.

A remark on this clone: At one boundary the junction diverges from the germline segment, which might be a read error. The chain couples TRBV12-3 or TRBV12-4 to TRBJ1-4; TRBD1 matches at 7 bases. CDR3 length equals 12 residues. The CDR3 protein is CASSLARGPGAF. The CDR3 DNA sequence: TGTGCCAGCAGTTTAGCGAGGGGGCCAGGGGCTTTT.

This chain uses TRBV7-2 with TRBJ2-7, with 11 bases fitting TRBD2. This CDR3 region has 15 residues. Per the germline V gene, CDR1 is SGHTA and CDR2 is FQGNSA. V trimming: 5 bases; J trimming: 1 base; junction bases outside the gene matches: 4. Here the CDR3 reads CASSPSSGGSYEQYF. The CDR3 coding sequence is TGTGCCAGCAGCCCCTCTAGCGGGGGGTCCTACGAGCAGTACTTC. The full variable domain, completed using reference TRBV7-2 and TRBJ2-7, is GAGVSQSPSNKVTEKGKDVELRCDPISGHTALYWYRQSLGQGLEFLIYFQGNSAPDKSGLPSDRFSAERTGGSVSTLTIQRTQQEDSAVYLCASSPSSGGSYEQYFGPGTRLTVT.

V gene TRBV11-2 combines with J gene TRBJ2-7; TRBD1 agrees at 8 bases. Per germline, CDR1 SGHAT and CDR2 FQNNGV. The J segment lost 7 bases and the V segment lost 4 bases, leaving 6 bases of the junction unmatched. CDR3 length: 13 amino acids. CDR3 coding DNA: TGTGCCAGCAGCTCGAGACAGGGGAGGGAGCAGTACTTC. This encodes CASSSRQGREQYF.

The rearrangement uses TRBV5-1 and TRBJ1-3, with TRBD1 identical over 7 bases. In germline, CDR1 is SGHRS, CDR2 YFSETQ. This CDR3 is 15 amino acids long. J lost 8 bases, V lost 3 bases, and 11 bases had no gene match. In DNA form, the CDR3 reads TGCGCCAGCAGCTCCTCCGGGACAGACGGGGACACCATATATTTT. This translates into CASSSSGTDGDTIYF.

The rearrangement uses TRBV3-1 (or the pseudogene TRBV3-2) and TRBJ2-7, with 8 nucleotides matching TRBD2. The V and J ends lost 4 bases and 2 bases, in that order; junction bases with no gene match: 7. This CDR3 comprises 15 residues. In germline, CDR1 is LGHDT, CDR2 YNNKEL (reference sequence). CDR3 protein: CASSPWSSGAYEQYF. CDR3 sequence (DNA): TGTGCCAGCAGCCCTTGGAGTAGCGGGGCCTACGAGCAGTACTTC.

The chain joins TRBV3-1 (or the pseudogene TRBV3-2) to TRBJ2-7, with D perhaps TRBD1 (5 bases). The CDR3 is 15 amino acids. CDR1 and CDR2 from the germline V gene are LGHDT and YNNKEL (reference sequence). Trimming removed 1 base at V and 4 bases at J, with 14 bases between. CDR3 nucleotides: TGTGCCAGCAGCCAAGGCGAGACAGACATTTACGAGCAGTACTTC. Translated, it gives CASSQGETDIYEQYF.

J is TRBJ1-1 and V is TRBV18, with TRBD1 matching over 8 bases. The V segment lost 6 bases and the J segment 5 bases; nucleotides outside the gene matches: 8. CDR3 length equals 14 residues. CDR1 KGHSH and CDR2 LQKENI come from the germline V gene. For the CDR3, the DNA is TGTGCCAGCTCGTACCAGGGGGCCCAGACTGAAGCTTTCTTT. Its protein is CASSYQGAQTEAFF.

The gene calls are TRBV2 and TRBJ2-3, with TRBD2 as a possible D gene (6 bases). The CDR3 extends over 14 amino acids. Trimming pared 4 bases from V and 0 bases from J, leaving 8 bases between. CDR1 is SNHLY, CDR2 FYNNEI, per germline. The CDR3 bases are TGTGCCAGCAGTGGGGGACTCAGCACAGATACGCAGTATTTT. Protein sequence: CASSGGLSTDTQYF.

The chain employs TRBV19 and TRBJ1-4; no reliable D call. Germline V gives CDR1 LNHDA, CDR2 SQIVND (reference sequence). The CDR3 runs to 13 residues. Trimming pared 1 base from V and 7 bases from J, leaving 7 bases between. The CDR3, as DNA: TGTGCCAGTAGTATAGGGGCGACTGAAAAACTGTTTTTT. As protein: CASSIGATEKLFF.

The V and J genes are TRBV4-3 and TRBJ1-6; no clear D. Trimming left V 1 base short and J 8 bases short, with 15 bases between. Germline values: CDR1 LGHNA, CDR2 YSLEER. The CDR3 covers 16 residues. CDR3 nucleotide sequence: TGCGCCAGCAGCCAAGGTCTCGGAGGATCTTATTCACCCCTCCACTTT. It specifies CASSQGLGGSYSPLHF.

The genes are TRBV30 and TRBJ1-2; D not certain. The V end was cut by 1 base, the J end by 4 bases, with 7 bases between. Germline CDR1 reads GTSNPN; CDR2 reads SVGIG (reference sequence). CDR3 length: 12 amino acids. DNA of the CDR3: TGTGCCTGGAGTGACAGCTCCTATGGCTACACCTTC. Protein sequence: CAWSDSSYGYTF.

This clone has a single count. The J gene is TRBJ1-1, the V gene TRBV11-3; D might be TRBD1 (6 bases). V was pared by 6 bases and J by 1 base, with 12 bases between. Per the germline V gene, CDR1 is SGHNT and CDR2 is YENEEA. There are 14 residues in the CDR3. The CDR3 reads CASSLDSENTEAFF. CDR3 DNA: TGTGCCAGCAGTTTGGACAGTGAGAACACTGAAGCTTTCTTT.

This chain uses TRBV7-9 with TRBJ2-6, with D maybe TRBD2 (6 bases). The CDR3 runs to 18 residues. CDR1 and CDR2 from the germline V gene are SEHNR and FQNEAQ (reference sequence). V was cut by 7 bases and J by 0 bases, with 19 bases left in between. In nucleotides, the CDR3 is TGTGCCAGCATCTCCGCGGCCGGGGGACTCTCTGGGGCCAACGTCCTGACTTTC. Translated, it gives CASISAAGGLSGANVLTF.

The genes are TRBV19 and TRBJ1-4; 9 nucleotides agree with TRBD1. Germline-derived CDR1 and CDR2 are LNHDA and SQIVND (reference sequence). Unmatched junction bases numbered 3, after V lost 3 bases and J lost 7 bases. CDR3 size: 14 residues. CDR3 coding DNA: TGTGCCAGTAGTATTTTACAGGGGGCTGAAAAACTGTTTTTT. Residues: CASSILQGAEKLFF.

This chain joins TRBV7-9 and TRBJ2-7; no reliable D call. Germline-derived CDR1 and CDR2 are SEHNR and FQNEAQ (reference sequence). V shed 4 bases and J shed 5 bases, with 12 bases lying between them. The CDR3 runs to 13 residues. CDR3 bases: TGTGCCAGCAGCTCACTTATAAGCCACGAGCAGTACTTC. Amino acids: CASSSLISHEQYF.

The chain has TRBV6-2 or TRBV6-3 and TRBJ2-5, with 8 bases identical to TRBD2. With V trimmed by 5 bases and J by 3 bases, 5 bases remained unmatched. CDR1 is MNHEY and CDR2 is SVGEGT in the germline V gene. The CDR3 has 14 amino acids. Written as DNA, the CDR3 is TGTGCCAGCAGTCAACTAGCGGAGAAAGAGACCCAGTACTTC. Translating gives CASSQLAEKETQYF.

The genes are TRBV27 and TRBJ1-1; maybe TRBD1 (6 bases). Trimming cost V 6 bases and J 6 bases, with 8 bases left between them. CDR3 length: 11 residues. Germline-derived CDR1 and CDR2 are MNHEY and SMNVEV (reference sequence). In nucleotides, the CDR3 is TGTGCCAGCAGACAGGGTCCTGAAGCTTTCTTT. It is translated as CASRQGPEAFF.

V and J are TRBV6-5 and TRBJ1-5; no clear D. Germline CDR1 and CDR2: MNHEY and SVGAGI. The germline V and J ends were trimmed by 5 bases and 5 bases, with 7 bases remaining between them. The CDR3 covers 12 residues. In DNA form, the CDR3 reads TGTGCCAGCAGTCGAGCCGATCAGCCCCAGCATTTT. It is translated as CASSRADQPQHF.

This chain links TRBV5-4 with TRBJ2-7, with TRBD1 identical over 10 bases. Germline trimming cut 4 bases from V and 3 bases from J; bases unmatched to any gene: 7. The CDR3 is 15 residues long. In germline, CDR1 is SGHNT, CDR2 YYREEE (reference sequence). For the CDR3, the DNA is TGTGCCAGCAGCCCGGGGGGACAGGGGTACTACGAGCAGTACTTC. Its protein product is CASSPGGQGYYEQYF.